The 25 T cell receptor beta chains listed next were all sequenced from one sample in a study of T cell repertoires in cytomegalovirus infection. Using its own MiXCR run on the reads, TCRdb lists one record per CDR3 protein. In the table there are 150,000 or so distinct CDR3 sequences, 23% of which are singletons. Sample: PBMCs. All receptors come from a human donor in good health (CMV status not recorded). Some clones in this sample may be carry-over from other donors' samples.

This clonotype showed up many times. The V call is TRBV7-3, the J call TRBJ2-1; tentatively, D is TRBD2 (5 bases). Germline V gives CDR1 SGHTA, CDR2 FQGTGA. Trimming took 4 bases from V and 9 from J, leaving 13 bases between them. This CDR3 is built from 13 residues. The CDR3 protein is CASSSRSGGEQFF. The CDR3 region has the DNA TGTGCCAGCAGCTCGAGGAGCGGTGGTGAGCAGTTCTTC.

The chain employs TRBV11-2 and TRBJ2-2, with D unresolved. The CDR3 extends over 12 amino acids. Germline V lookup: CDR1 SGHAT, CDR2 FQNNGV. V was pared by 3 bases and J by 5 bases, with 4 bases between. The CDR3 sequence: CASSFRTGELFF. The CDR3 DNA sequence: TGTGCCAGCAGCTTCCGTACCGGGGAGCTGTTTTTT.

This clonotype was counted at least ten times. V gene TRBV7-6 combines with J gene TRBJ2-5; no reliable D call. CDR3 length: 12 residues. Germline V gene sequence: CDR1 SGHVS, CDR2 FNYEAQ. Trimming stripped 3 bases from V and 4 bases from J, with 6 bases between. CDR3 nucleotides: TGTGCCAGCAGCTTCACCGCAGAGACCCAGTACTTC. It encodes CASSFTAETQYF. The entire variable domain, with the rest obtained from reference TRBV7-6 and TRBJ2-5, is as follows: GAGVSQSPRYKVTKRGQDVALRCDPISGHVSLYWYRQALGQGPEFLTYFNYEAQQDKSGLPNDRFSAERPEGSISTLTIQRTEQRDSAMYRCASSFTAETQYFGPGTRLLVL.

The table lists this clonotype with a few counts. This CDR3 reads CASRYDQGSFTEAFF. DNA of the CDR3: TGTGCCAGCAGATACGATCAGGGAAGTTTCACTGAAGCTTTCTTT. This rearrangement joins TRBV5-4 to TRBJ1-1, with D perhaps matching TRBD1 (5 bases). Trimming took off 5 bases at V and 4 bases at J, with 18 bases between the two ends. Germline lookup yields CDR1 SGHNT and CDR2 YYREEE (reference sequence). This CDR3 has 15 residues.

The sample holds many counts of this clonotype. The V gene is TRBV7-9, the J gene TRBJ1-3, with a possible D match to TRBD1 (6 bases). Trimming pared 4 bases from V and 2 bases from J, leaving 9 bases between. The CDR3 sequence is 14 residues long. CDR1 is SEHNR and CDR2 is FQNEAQ in the germline V gene (reference sequence). CDR3 nucleotide sequence: TGTGCCAGCAGCTGGCACAGGGCTGGAAACACCATATATTTT. This encodes CASSWHRAGNTIYF.

The chain recombines TRBV20-1 with TRBJ1-5; D not resolved. This CDR3 has 15 residues. Looked up from germline, CDR1 is DFQATT and CDR2 is SNEGSKA (reference sequence). V was trimmed by 2 bases and J by 1 base, leaving 12 bases between them. The CDR3 loop reads CSARKEPASNQPQHF. The CDR3 DNA sequence: TGCAGTGCTAGAAAAGAGCCAGCGAGCAATCAGCCCCAGCATTTT.

A few counts support this clonotype. The rearrangement joins TRBV28 to TRBJ2-1; D unresolved. The germline V gene has CDR1 MDHEN and CDR2 SYDVKM. V shed 1 base and J shed 5 bases, with 9 bases lying between them. There are 14 residues in the CDR3. CDR3 region: CASSLSRPNNEQFF. CDR3 sequence (DNA): TGTGCCAGCAGTTTATCTCGGCCTAACAATGAGCAGTTCTTC.

This clonotype was seen more than once but under ten times. The genes are TRBV7-2 and TRBJ2-1; D remains ambiguous. The CDR3 is 15 residues long. V dropped 1 base and J dropped 0 bases, with 7 bases sitting between them. CDR1 and CDR2 (germline): SGHTA, FQGNSA. The chain's CDR3 is CASSLVVNSYNEQFF. Written as DNA, the CDR3 is TGTGCCAGCAGCTTAGTAGTGAACTCCTACAATGAGCAGTTCTTC.

Concerning this clonotype: A single base separates this from a much larger clone, so it may be a read error. The CDR3 ends on some other residue instead of the conserved phenylalanine or tryptophan, so this is likely a read error. The genes are TRBV10-2 and TRBJ2-7, with D possibly matching TRBD1 (7 bases). Per germline, CDR1 WSHSY and CDR2 SAAADI. With 2 bases removed from V and 7 bases from J, the gap between germline ends came to 12 bases. This CDR3 contains 13 residues. In nucleotides, the CDR3 is TGCGCCAGCAGTGAGGTATCAGGGGGGGAGCAGTACCTC. Protein sequence: CASSEVSGGEQYL.

This clonotype was seen at least ten times. This chain uses TRBV7-2 with TRBJ2-1, with TRBD1 matching 8 bases. Germline loops: CDR1 SGHTA, CDR2 FQGNSA. The CDR3 spans 14 residues. After removal of 5 bases from V and 6 bases from J, the junction contained 6 bases not matched to a gene. The DNA of the CDR3 is TGTGCCAGCAGCCCGCCCACAGGGGGCAATGAGCAGTTCTTC. The encoded protein is CASSPPTGGNEQFF.

V usage is TRBV12-3 or TRBV12-4 and J usage is TRBJ2-2; D possibly uses TRBD1 or TRBD2 (6 bases each). The CDR3 spans 19 residues. V was cut by 2 bases and J by 7 bases, with 26 bases left in between. DNA for the CDR3: TGTGCCAGCAGTTTAAGGCTGGGAGGCAGGGGCCGAAGTGGCGGGGAGCTGTTTTTT. Translated: CASSLRLGGRGRSGGELFF.

This clonotype was counted a few times. The chain links TRBV20-1 to TRBJ2-2; no clear D gene. The V end lost 2 bases, the J end lost 0 bases, and 4 bases lay between the germline ends. The CDR3 is made up of 13 amino acids. Germline V lookup: CDR1 DFQATT, CDR2 SNEGSKA (reference sequence). CDR3 sequence (DNA): TGCAGTGCTAGACTGGCGAACACCGGGGAGCTGTTTTTT. Translating it yields CSARLANTGELFF.

The chain carries TRBV9 and TRBJ1-1; no reliable D call. Germline V lookup: CDR1 SGDLS, CDR2 YYNGEE. This CDR3 has 14 amino acids. Trimming removed 0 bases from V and 2 bases from J, with 8 bases in between. CDR3 in DNA: TGTGCCAGCAGCGTAGGGAGTCTAAACACTGAAGCTTTCTTT. Residues: CASSVGSLNTEAFF.

The V and J genes are TRBV27 and TRBJ2-1; TRBD2 aligns across 8 bases. CDR1 is MNHEY and CDR2 is SMNVEV in the germline V gene (reference sequence). J gave up 7 bases and V 2 bases, and 4 bases lay outside the gene matches. This CDR3 contains 14 residues. The CDR3 loop reads CASSLAGGLNEQFF. For the CDR3, the DNA is TGTGCCAGCAGTTTAGCGGGGGGCTTGAATGAGCAGTTCTTC.

This chain links TRBV5-6 with TRBJ1-2; D unresolved. CDR3 length: 14 residues. The germline V gene has CDR1 SGHDT and CDR2 YYEEEE. Trimming cost V 4 bases and J 1 base, with 11 bases left between them. The CDR3 is CASSPRLGNYGYTF. CDR3 coding DNA: TGTGCCAGCAGCCCAAGGCTCGGTAACTATGGCTACACCTTC. Variable domain in full (rest from reference TRBV5-6 and TRBJ1-2): DAGVTQSPTHLIKTRGQQVTLRCSPKSGHDTVSWYQQALGQGPQFIFQYYEEEERQRGNFPDRFSGHQFPNYSSELNVNALLLGDSALYLCASSPRLGNYGYTFGSGTRLTVV.

As to this clonotype: The conserved final phenylalanine or tryptophan is absent from the CDR3, which likely points to a read error. The genes are TRBV12-3 or TRBV12-4 and TRBJ2-3, with a tentative D call TRBD2 (5 bases). V lost 7 bases to trimming and J lost 2 bases, with 16 bases between them. The CDR3 is 15 residues long. The CDR3 loop is CASMPGRKYTDTQYS. The CDR3 nucleotides read TGTGCCAGCATGCCGGGAAGAAAGTACACAGATACGCAGTATTCT.

The V and J genes are TRBV20-1 and TRBJ2-4; 10 bases map to TRBD1. Germline V gene data show CDR1 as DFQATT and CDR2 as SNEGSKA (reference sequence). This CDR3 contains 14 residues. With 4 bases clipped from V and 8 bases from J, the junction kept 8 bases outside the gene matches. In DNA form, the CDR3 reads TGCAGTGCTACAGACTCCGGGACAGGGGACATTCAGTACTTC. The encoded protein is CSATDSGTGDIQYF.

There are a few counts of this clonotype. This chain uses TRBV19 with TRBJ2-1; 11 nucleotides align to TRBD2. CDR1 and CDR2 from the germline V gene are LNHDA and SQIVND (reference sequence). Germline trimming cut 0 bases from V and 8 bases from J; bases unmatched to any gene: 18. The CDR3 sequence is 20 residues long. CDR3 region: CASSIDREGGLAGGKDEQFF. CDR3 DNA sequence: TGTGCCAGTAGTATAGATAGGGAGGGGGGGCTAGCGGGAGGCAAAGATGAGCAGTTCTTC.

This rearrangement joins TRBV27 to TRBJ2-3; D gene uncertain. V lost 5 bases and J 2 bases, leaving 8 bases between the germline ends. From germline, CDR1 is MNHEY and CDR2 SMNVEV (reference sequence). CDR3 length: 13 residues. The CDR3 DNA is TGTGCCAGCAGTCAATATTACACAGATACGCAGTATTTT. This encodes CASSQYYTDTQYF.

This chain uses TRBV5-5 with TRBJ2-2; maybe TRBD1 (6 bases). The germline gives CDR1 SGHKS, CDR2 YYEKEE (reference sequence). The CDR3 is 16 residues long. Trimming removed 3 bases from V and 0 bases from J, with 12 bases in between. DNA of the CDR3: TGTGCCAGCAGCTCGGGTTGGGGGCCGAACACCGGGGAGCTGTTTTTT. It encodes CASSSGWGPNTGELFF. Variable domain in full (rest from reference TRBV5-5 and TRBJ2-2): DAGVTQSPTHLIKTRGQQVTLRCSPISGHKSVSWYQQVLGQGPQFIFQYYEKEERGRGNFPDRFSARQFPNYSSELNVNALLLGDSALYLCASSSGWGPNTGELFFGEGSRLTVL.

In the case of this clonotype: This clone may be a read error of a much larger clone one base away. This chain connects TRBV28 to TRBJ2-3, with 10 bases matching TRBD1. The CDR3 totals 16 residues. Looked up from germline, CDR1 is MDHEN and CDR2 is SYDVKM. CDR3 DNA sequence: TGTGCCAACAGTTTAAGGGGGACAGGGGGCACAGATACGCAGTATTTT. Translated: CANSLRGTGGTDTQYF.

This clonotype came up many times. This chain connects TRBV7-2 to TRBJ2-3; 13 nucleotides line up with TRBD2. Germline values: CDR1 SGHTA, CDR2 FQGNSA. The V and J ends lost 2 bases and 3 bases, in that order; junction bases with no gene match: 2. The CDR3 contains 16 residues. The CDR3 DNA sequence: TGTGCCAGCAGCTTAAGACTAGCGGGAGGAACAGATACGCAGTATTTT. This encodes CASSLRLAGGTDTQYF. Supplemented by reference TRBV7-2 and TRBJ2-3, the full variable domain reads GAGVSQSPSNKVTEKGKDVELRCDPISGHTALYWYRQSLGQGLEFLIYFQGNSAPDKSGLPSDRFSAERTGGSVSTLTIQRTQQEDSAVYLCASSLRLAGGTDTQYFGPGTRLTVL.

This sequence joins TRBV18 and TRBJ2-7; 7 bases line up with TRBD2. The CDR3 has 17 amino acids. Germline V gives CDR1 KGHSH, CDR2 LQKENI. V trimming: 5 bases; J trimming: 0 bases; junction bases outside the gene matches: 13. The CDR3 coding sequence is TGTGCCAGCTCATCACTCCCCGGGGAGGGAAGCTCCTACGAGCAGTACTTC. Its protein product is CASSSLPGEGSSYEQYF.

This chain joins TRBV20-1 and TRBJ2-2, with D possibly matching TRBD2 (5 bases). The CDR3 length is 17 residues. Trimming took off 0 bases at V and 4 bases at J, with 18 bases between the two ends. Germline-derived CDR1 and CDR2 are DFQATT and SNEGSKA (reference sequence). The CDR3 coding sequence is TGCAGTGCTAGAGATCGAACGGGAATCGCGGGCACCGGGGAGCTGTTTTTT. Translation: CSARDRTGIAGTGELFF.

J is TRBJ1-2 and V is TRBV6-2 or TRBV6-3; D ambiguous. The CDR3 totals 13 residues. CDR1 and CDR2 from the germline V gene are MNHEY and SVGEGT. V lost 5 bases, J lost 8 bases, and 15 bases lay in between. The DNA for the CDR3 is TGTGCCAGCAGTACCCGAGGCAATGCGGGCTACACCTTC. Translated, it gives CASSTRGNAGYTF.